This T cell receptor (beta chain) stems from a study of T cells after yellow fever vaccination. This clonotype occurred many times. UMIs were added to TCR cDNA along with a universal primer site when it was made by 5'RACE template switching. TCRdb ran MiXCR on the 5' RACE reads and lists one entry per CDR3 protein. This sample carries about 320,000 distinct CDR3 sequences, around 13% of them seen once, and the ten largest clones take approximately 3.3%. V trimming: 0 bases; J trimming: 8 bases; junction bases outside the gene matches: 9. This CDR3 has 16 amino acids. The rearrangement uses TRBV12-3 or TRBV12-4 and TRBJ2-4; 8 bases agree with TRBD2. Sequencing used CD4+ T cells sorted from PBMCs, obtained 15 days after the yellow fever booster vaccination. The TCR originated in a man between 18 and 29 years old who received the YFV17D yellow fever vaccine. DNA of the CDR3: TGTGCCAGCAGTTTAGCGCTGGGCGGGGGGACGGACATTCAGTACTTC. It is translated as CASSLALGGGTDIQYF.